This TCR beta chain was identified during a study of early T cells in non-severe SARS-CoV-2 infection. Study-wide background: Chains were unpaired, as sequencing was done on bulk RNA from unsorted whole blood. General study points: Comparison of clonotypes with VDJdb favored anti-spike CD8 responses while missing private and CD4 specificities.

With 5 bases clipped from V and 4 bases from J, the junction kept 9 bases outside the gene matches. Looked up from germline, CDR1 is SGHTA and CDR2 is FQGNSA. This CDR3 is built from 15 residues. This clonotype was recorded many times. The antigen is not known. In TCRdb, the 5' RACE reads were re-called with MiXCR into one record per CDR3 protein. The sample includes over 50,000 distinct CDR3 sequences, roughly 12% of them seen just once. This TCR was sampled from an adult who was a healthcare worker with PCR-confirmed SARS-CoV-2 infection or an uninfected control (not recorded which). The sample taken for sequencing was whole blood. The V gene is TRBV7-2, the J gene TRBJ2-3; TRBD1 aligns across 7 bases. The CDR3 DNA reads as TGTGCCAGCAGCCAGGCTAGGGGGCTCTCAGATACGCAGTATTTT. This sequence encodes CASSQARGLSDTQYF.